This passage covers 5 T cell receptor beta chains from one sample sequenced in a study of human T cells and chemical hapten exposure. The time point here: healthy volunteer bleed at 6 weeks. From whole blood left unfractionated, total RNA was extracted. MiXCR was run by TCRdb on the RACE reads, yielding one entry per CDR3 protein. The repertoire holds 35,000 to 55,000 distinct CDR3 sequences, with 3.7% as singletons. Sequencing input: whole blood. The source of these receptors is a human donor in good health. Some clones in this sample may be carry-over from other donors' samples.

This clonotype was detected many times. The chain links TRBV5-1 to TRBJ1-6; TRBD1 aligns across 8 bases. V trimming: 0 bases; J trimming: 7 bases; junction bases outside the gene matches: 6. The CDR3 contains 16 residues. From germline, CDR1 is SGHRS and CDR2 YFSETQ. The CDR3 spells CASSLDLGQANSPLHF. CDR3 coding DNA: TGCGCCAGCAGCTTGGACCTGGGACAGGCGAATTCACCCCTCCACTTT.

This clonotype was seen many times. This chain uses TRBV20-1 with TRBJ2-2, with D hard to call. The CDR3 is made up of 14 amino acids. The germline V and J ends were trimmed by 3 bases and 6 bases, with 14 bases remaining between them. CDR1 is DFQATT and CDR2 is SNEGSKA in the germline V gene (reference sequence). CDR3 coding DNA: TGCAGTGCTAGGTTGGATCTAGACGCCGGGGAGCTGTTTTTT. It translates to CSARLDLDAGELFF.

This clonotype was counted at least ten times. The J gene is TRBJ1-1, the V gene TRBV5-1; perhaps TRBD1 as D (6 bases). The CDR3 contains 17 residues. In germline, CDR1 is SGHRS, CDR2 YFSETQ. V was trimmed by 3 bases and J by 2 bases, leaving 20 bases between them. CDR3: CASSSGGSAGANTEAFF. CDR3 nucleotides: TGCGCCAGCAGCTCGGGGGGATCGGCAGGGGCTAACACTGAAGCTTTCTTT.

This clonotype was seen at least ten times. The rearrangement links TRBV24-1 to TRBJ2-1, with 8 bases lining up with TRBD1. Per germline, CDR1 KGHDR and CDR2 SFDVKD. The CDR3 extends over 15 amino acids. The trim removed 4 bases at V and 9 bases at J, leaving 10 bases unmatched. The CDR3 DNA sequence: TGTGCCACCAGTGACCCTAGGACAGGGAAAGCTGAGCAGTTCTTC. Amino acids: CATSDPRTGKAEQFF.

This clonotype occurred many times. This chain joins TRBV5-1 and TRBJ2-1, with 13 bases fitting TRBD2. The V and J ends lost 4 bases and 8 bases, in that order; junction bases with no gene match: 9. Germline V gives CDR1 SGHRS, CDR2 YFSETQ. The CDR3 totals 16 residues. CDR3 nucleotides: TGCGCCAGCAGCCCGCCGAGGACTAGCGGGAGCGATGAGCAGTTCTTC. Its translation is CASSPPRTSGSDEQFF.